This entry describes one T cell receptor beta chain. The sample belongs to a study of blood T cell repertoires in COVID-19. Study context: Sample material is recorded as cDNA or gDNA derived from T cells, B-cell-depleted T cells, or PBMCs.

Assignment of participants to cohorts was predicated upon participant-reported clinical history. There are 13 residues in the CDR3. V lost 1 base, J lost 5 bases, and 8 bases lay in between. Original processing notes: Estimation of nucleated cell counts relied on the amplification of reference gene primers. Data came from immunoSEQ multiplex PCR; TCRdb stores just in-frame clones and leaves some out. V and J calls and clone size are those listed in that table; D and trimming were worked out from the DNA. The sample consists of roughly 200,000 clones, 89% of them appearing once. The sequencing input was PBMCs or T cells enriched from blood (not recorded which). The rearrangement links TRBV12-3 or TRBV12-4 to TRBJ1-2; tentative D call: TRBD1 (5 bases). The receptor's source is a woman aged 40 to 55 with acute COVID-19. CDR3 sequence (DNA): TGTGCCAGCAGTTTAGAGGGGAAGTATGGCTACACCTTC. Translated, it gives CASSLEGKYGYTF.